What follows describes a single TCR beta chain. This clone was seen a handful of times. This clone's antigen is unknown. No base-level quality is on record; no much larger clone is a single base apart. This sample is drawn from a study of T cell changes during pregnancy in multiple sclerosis (dated by TCRdb to the late 2010s). Broadly, across the study: The study examined how the T cell repertoire changed over the course of pregnancy in women with multiple sclerosis.

The library was built by means of the immunoSEQ multiplex PCR assay. Imported from immuneACCESS, the table was reduced by TCRdb to in-frame sequences with V and J called. These copies leave out some clones; in studies compared against another copy, an unresolved V gene accounts for under half, and the cause of the remainder is not known. This sample gives roughly 85,000 clones in total; just over 90% of them show up just once. The ten largest clones add up to around 2.3% of the sample. Sequences SGHTS (CDR1) and YDEGEE (CDR2) are obtained from the germline V gene. Taken from cysteine to phenylalanine, the CDR3 has 12 residues. Kept here is only the CDR3 DNA, which spans 36 bases and is read in frame from base 1. Trimming costs V 0 bases and J 6 bases, and their ends lie 4 bases apart.

The chain links TRBV5-8 with TRBJ2-1; the D gene cannot be named for sure. The TCR comes from a female donor with multiple sclerosis, enrolled in a pregnancy study. The material was peripheral blood, obtained in the first trimester of pregnancy. The CDR3: CASSLGGNEQFF. The sequenced DNA: TGTGCCAGCAGCTTGGGAGGCAATGAGCAGTTCTTC.